Sequencing of this T cell receptor (beta chain) was carried out in a study of cytomegalovirus exposure and HLA in healthy donors. Sequencing was performed with immunoSEQ multiplex PCR; in TCRdb, only in-frame clones are kept and a portion is missing. The table records some 140,000 clones, about 87% of them present only once. J gave up 2 bases and V 5 bases, and 6 bases lay outside the gene matches. This CDR3 is 16 amino acids long. Germline loops: CDR1 SGHTA, CDR2 FQGTGA. The rearrangement joins TRBV7-3 to TRBJ2-3; 11 bases are a match to TRBD2. Material: PBMCs. This TCR was sampled from a woman in her thirties in good health and CMV-seropositive. CDR3 protein: CASSDGTSGLTDTQYF. The CDR3 DNA reads TGTGCCAGCAGCGACGGGACTAGCGGTCTCACAGATACGCAGTATTTT.